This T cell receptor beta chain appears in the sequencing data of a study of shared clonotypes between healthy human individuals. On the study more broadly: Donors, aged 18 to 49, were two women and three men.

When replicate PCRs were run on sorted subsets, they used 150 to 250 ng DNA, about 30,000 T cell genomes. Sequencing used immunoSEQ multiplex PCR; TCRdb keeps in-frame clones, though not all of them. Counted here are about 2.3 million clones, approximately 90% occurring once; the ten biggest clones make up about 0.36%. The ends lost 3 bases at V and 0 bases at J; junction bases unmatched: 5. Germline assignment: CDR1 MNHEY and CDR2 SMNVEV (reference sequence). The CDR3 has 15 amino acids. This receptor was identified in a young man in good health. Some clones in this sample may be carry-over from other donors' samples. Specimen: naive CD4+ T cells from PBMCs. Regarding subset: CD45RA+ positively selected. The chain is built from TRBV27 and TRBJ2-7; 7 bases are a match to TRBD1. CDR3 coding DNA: TGTGCCAGCAGTTTCCCAGGACAGGCCTCCTACGAGCAGTACTTC. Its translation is CASSFPGQASYEQYF.